The rows below give T cell receptor beta chains drawn from one sample of a study of CD8 T cells in Susac syndrome. One entry per CDR3 protein results from TCRdb running MiXCR on the immunoSEQ multiplex PCR reads. Of about 210,000 distinct CDR3 sequences in the sample, 95% were seen once. Sequencing input: CD4+ T cells from PBMCs. These receptors were taken from a human donor with multiple sclerosis. Both conserved end residues are part of each CDR3. The D gene is left open where the match is weak. The listing skips clone size in some rows; elsewhere it reads once, few, many or a size class.

j_gene,d_gene,v_gene,abundance,CDR3nt,CDR3aa
TRBJ1-4,NA,TRBV28,once,TGTGCCAGCAGTTCCACAGGGAGAAGAAGTAATGAAAAACTGTTTTTT,CASSSTGRRSNEKLFF
TRBJ2-1,NA,TRBV19,few,TGTGCCAGTAGTATTTACAATGAGCAGTTCTTC,CASSIYNEQFF
TRBJ2-7,NA,TRBV28,NA,TGTGCCAGTACTGGCGGCAACTCCTACGAGCAGTACTTC,CASTGGNSYEQYF
TRBJ2-1,NA,TRBV3-1,once,TGTGCCAGCAGTCCGCCGGGACTTCATGACAATGAGCAGTTCTTC,CASSPPGLHDNEQFF
TRBJ2-7,NA,TRBV11-2,NA,TGTGCCAGCAGCTTAGTATATGACAGCTCCTACGAGCAGTACTTC,CASSLVYDSSYEQYF
TRBJ2-1,TRBD2,TRBV28,NA,TGTGCCAGCACCCATTGGGAGGGACGAGACAATGAGCAGTTCTTC,CASTHWEGRDNEQFF
TRBJ1-6,NA,TRBV2,NA,TGTGCCAGCAGCCCCGACCGAGATTCACCCCTCCACTTT,CASSPDRDSPLHF
TRBJ1-5,TRBD1,TRBV19,NA,TGTGCCAGTAGTACCCGGACAGGGTCGGGTCAGCCCCAGCATTTT,CASSTRTGSGQPQHF
TRBJ2-7,NA,TRBV20-1,NA,TGCAGTGCTAGAGTAGCGGCCTACGAGCAGTACTTC,CSARVAAYEQYF
TRBJ2-7,NA,TRBV28,NA,TGTGCCAGCAGTCCGTGGCGGGACTCCTACGAGCAGTACTTC,CASSPWRDSYEQYF
TRBJ1-1,NA,TRBV11-2,NA,TGTGCCAGCAGCTTGGCCAGCACTGTGAACACTGAAGCTTTCTTT,CASSLASTVNTEAFF
TRBJ2-5,TRBD2,TRBV27,NA,TGTGCCAGCAGGTCACCGGGGGGGACCCAGTACTTC,CASRSPGGTQYF
TRBJ1-1,NA,TRBV25-1,NA,TGTGCCAGCAGTGAGTCTGACGGGGGGAGCTCTAAAGCTTTCTTT,CASSESDGGSSKAFF
TRBJ2-7,TRBD1,TRBV5-1,NA,TGCGCCAGCAGCACACAGGGGAAGGACTACGAGCAGTACTTC,CASSTQGKDYEQYF
TRBJ1-1,TRBD1,TRBV5-1,NA,TGCGCCAGCAGATATACAGGGGACAACACTGAAGCTTTCTTT,CASRYTGDNTEAFF
TRBJ1-1,TRBD1,TRBV28,NA,TGTGCCAGCAGTCTCCGACAGGGAGACACTGAAGCTTTCTTT,CASSLRQGDTEAFF
TRBJ1-6,NA,TRBV27,NA,TGTGCCACCGCCCTGGCCGGGAATAATTCACCCCTCCACTTT,CATALAGNNSPLHF